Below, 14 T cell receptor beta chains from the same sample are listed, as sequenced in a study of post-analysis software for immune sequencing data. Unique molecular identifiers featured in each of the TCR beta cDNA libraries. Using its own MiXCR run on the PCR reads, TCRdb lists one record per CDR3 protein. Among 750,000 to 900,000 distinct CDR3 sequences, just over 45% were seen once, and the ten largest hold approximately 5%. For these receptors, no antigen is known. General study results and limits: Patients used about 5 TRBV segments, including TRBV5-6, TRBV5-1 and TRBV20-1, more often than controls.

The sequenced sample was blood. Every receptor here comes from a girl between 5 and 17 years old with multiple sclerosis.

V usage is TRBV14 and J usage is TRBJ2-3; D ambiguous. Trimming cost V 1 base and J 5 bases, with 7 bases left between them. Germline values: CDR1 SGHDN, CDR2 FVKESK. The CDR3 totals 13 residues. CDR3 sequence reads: CASSQAWGDTQYF. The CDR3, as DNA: TGTGCCAGCAGCCAAGCTTGGGGAGATACGCAGTATTTT.

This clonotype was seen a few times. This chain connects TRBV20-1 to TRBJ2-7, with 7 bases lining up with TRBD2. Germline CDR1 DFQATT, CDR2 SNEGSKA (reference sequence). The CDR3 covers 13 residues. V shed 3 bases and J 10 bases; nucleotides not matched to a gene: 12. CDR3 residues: CSASEVELALQYF. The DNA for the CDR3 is TGCAGTGCTAGTGAAGTGGAACTAGCGCTACAGTACTTC.

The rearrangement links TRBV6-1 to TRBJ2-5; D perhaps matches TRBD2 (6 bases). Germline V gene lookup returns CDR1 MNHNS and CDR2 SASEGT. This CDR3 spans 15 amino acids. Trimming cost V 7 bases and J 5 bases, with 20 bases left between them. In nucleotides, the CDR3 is TGTGCCAGCAACCAAGCCCCAGCGGGTGGGGAGACCCAGTACTTC. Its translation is CASNQAPAGGETQYF.

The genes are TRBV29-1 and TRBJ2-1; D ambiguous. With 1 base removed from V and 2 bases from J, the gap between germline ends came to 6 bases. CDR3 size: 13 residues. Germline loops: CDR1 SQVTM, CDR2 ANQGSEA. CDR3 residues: CSVEGSTYNEQFF. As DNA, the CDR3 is TGCAGCGTTGAAGGCTCGACCTACAATGAGCAGTTCTTC.

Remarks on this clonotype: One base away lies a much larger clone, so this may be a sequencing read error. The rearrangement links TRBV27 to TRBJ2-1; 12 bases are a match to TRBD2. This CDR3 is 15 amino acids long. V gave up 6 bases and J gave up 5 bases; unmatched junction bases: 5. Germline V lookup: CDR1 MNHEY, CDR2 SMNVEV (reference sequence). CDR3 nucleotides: TGTGCCAGCAGGCGGGGACTAGCGGGCCACAATGAGCAGTTCTTC. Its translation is CASRRGLAGHNEQFF.

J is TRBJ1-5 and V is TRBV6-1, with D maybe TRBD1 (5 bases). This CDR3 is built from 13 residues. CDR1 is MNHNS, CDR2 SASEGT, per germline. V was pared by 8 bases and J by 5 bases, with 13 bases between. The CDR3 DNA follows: TGTGCCAGCGCCATTGACAGAGATCAGCCCCAGCATTTT. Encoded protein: CASAIDRDQPQHF.

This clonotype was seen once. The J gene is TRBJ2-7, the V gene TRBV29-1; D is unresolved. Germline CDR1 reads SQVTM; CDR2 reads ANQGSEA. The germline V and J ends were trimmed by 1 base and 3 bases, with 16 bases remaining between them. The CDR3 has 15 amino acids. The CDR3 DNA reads TGCAGCGTTGAAGGAGTTAGTGGACGAGACTACGAGCAGTACTTC. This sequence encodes CSVEGVSGRDYEQYF.

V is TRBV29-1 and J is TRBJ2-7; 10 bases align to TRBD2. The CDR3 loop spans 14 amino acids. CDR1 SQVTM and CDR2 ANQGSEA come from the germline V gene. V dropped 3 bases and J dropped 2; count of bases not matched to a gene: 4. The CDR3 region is CSVELAGAAYEQYF. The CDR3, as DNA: TGCAGCGTTGAGCTAGCGGGGGCCGCCTACGAGCAGTACTTC.

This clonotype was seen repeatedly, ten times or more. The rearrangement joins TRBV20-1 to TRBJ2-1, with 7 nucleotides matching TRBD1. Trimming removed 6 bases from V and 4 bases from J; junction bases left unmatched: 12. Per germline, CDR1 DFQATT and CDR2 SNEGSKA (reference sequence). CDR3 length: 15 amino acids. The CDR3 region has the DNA TGCAGTGCGTTACAGGGGCCCACCTATTACAATGAGCAGTTCTTC. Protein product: CSALQGPTYYNEQFF.

CDR3 sequence: CSAGQGDIEAFF. The CDR3 region has the DNA TGCAGCGCCGGACAGGGAGATATTGAAGCTTTCTTT. This chain connects TRBV29-1 to TRBJ1-1, with 8 bases matching TRBD1. The CDR3 consists of 12 residues. The trim removed 7 bases at V and 7 bases at J, leaving 8 bases unmatched. Germline V gives CDR1 SQVTM, CDR2 ANQGSEA.

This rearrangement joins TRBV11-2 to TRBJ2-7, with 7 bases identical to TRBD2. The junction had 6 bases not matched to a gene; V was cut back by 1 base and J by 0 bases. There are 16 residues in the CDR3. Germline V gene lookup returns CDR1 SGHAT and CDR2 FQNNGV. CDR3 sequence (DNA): TGTGCCAGCAGCTTAGGACCAGCGGGACTCTCCTACGAGCAGTACTTC. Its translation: CASSLGPAGLSYEQYF.

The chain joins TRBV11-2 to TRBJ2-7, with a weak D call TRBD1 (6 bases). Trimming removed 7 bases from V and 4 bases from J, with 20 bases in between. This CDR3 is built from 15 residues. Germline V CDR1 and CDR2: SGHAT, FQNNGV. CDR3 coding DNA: TGTGCCAGCACCACAGGGCAGGGGATTTCATACGAGCAGTACTTC. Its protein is CASTTGQGISYEQYF. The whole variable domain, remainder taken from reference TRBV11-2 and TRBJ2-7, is EAGVAQSPRYKIIEKRQSVAFWCNPISGHATLYWYQQILGQGPKLLIQFQNNGVVDDSQLPKDRFSAERLKGVDSTLKIQPAKLEDSAVYLCASTTGQGISYEQYFGPGTRLTVT.

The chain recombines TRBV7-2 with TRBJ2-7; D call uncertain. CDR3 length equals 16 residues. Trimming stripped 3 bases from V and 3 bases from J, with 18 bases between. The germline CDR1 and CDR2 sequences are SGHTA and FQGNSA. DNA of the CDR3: TGTGCCAGCAGCTTTTCGGTAGCCACGTCCCACTACGAGCAGTACTTC. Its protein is CASSFSVATSHYEQYF. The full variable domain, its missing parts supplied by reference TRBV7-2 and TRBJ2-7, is GAGVSQSPSNKVTEKGKDVELRCDPISGHTALYWYRQSLGQGLEFLIYFQGNSAPDKSGLPSDRFSAERTGGSVSTLTIQRTQQEDSAVYLCASSFSVATSHYEQYFGPGTRLTVT.

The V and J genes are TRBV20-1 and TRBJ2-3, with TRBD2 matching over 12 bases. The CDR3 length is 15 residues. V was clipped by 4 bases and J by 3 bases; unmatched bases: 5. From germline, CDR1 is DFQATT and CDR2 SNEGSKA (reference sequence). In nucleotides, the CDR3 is TGCAGTGCTACACTAGCGGGAGGTTTGACAGATACGCAGTATTTT. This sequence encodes CSATLAGGLTDTQYF.